This T cell receptor beta chain is from a study of T cells in Graves' hyperthyroidism and ophthalmopathy. This clonotype showed up many times. Subjects with ophthalmopathy showed a Clinical Activity Score no lower than 3, a NOSPECS grade no lower than 4, and a duration shorter than 3 months. Extraction of PBMCs used around 9.6 ml of fresh peripheral blood. The CDR3 extends over 15 amino acids. Germline V gene lookup returns CDR1 SGHNT and CDR2 YENEEA. V dropped 5 bases and J dropped 2 bases, with 14 bases sitting between them. TCR beta CDR3 sequences were amplified from RNA transcripts. TCR CDR3 underwent first-round RT-PCR with the HTBI primer set. TCRdb reanalysed the multiplex PCR reads using MiXCR and keeps one entry per CDR3 protein. The top ten clones hold approximately 30% of a sample with around 500,000 distinct CDR3 sequences, 15% to 20% of them seen once.

The receptor was derived from a woman aged 25 to 39 with Graves' ophthalmopathy. The material sequenced was blood. The chain couples TRBV11-3 to TRBJ2-3; weak D call: TRBD2 (7 bases). The chain's CDR3 is CASSPGGGPTDTQYF. The CDR3 DNA sequence: TGTGCCAGCAGCCCGGGGGGCGGTCCCACAGATACGCAGTATTTT. Together with reference TRBV11-3 and TRBJ2-3, the CDR3 gives the full variable domain: EAGVVQSPRYKIIEKKQPVAFWCNPISGHNTLYWYLQNLGQGPELLIRYENEEAVDDSQLPKDRFSAERLKGVDSTLKIQPAELGDSAVYLCASSPGGGPTDTQYFGPGTRLTVL.